The clone carrying this T cell receptor (beta chain) was found once. The data originate from a study of control samples from healthy donors and cancer patients. Sequencing was performed with immunoSEQ multiplex PCR; in TCRdb, only in-frame clones are kept and a portion is missing. The repertoire holds about 94,000 clones, with 90% as singletons. The sequenced sample was blood. The TCR comes from a woman in her late teens or twenties in good health.

CDR3 sequence: CASSLRADEKLFF. The CDR3, as DNA: TGTGCCAGCAGTTTGCGGGCAGATGAAAAACTGTTTTTT. The chain couples TRBV12-3 or TRBV12-4 to TRBJ1-4, with D hard to call. The CDR3 is made up of 13 amino acids. V was clipped by 3 bases and J by 6 bases, with 8 bases between them.